These T cell receptor beta chains were read from a single sample in a study of control samples from healthy donors and cancer patients. Only in-frame clones appear in the TCRdb table, and some are missing; sequencing was by immunoSEQ multiplex PCR. The sample includes over 45,000 clones, around nine tenths of them seen just once. The sample consisted of PBMCs. These receptors came from a man aged 30 to 39 with colorectal cancer. Both conserved end residues are part of each CDR3. D genes are given only for firm matches.

TRBJ2-2 TRBD2 TRBV9 CASSARTSPTSNTGELFF
TRBJ1-3 TRBD1 TRBV25-1 CASTNAGQGAVSGNTIYF
TRBJ1-3 . TRBV19 CASSDQSSGNTIYF
TRBJ2-5 . TRBV7-2 CASSFSETQYF
TRBJ1-1 . TRBV5-1 CASSLATPNTEAFF
TRBJ2-6 . TRBV24-1 CATSEQGSGANVLTF
TRBJ2-6 . TRBV19 CASSILALGANVLTF
TRBJ1-1 . TRBV6-1 CASSVTKGSVLWGGHTEAFF
TRBJ1-4 . TRBV6-5 CASSRLGTNEKLFF
TRBJ1-4 . TRBV3-1/TRBV3-2 CASSPLVGQTNEKLFF
TRBJ2-7 TRBD1 TRBV29-1 CSVEDEGQGAYEQYF
TRBJ1-2 TRBD1 TRBV10-3 CAISRTGIDYGYTF
TRBJ2-6 . TRBV28 CASSLEGAGANVLTF
TRBJ2-1 TRBD1 TRBV4-1 CASSQGTGDRSYNEQFF
TRBJ2-1 TRBD2 TRBV6-2/TRBV6-3 CASSYLGGDNEQFF
TRBJ1-1 . TRBV5-6 CASSLRGPTEAFF
TRBJ1-2 . TRBV7-8 CASSPRFRGIYGYTF
TRBJ1-1 . TRBV9 CASSVEGRGEAFF
TRBJ2-1 . TRBV7-2 CASSSRVVLNEQFF
TRBJ2-2 . TRBV29-1 CSVLLADTTGELFF
TRBJ1-1 . TRBV7-2 CASSSDMTAREAFF
TRBJ2-2 . TRBV23-1 CASSLQPRNRARVRTGELFF
TRBJ2-7 . TRBV9 CASSVDGSYEQYF
TRBJ2-1 . TRBV29-1 CSFTGRLVPNEQFF
TRBJ2-6 . TRBV6-5 CASSYGLKGANVLTF
TRBJ1-1 . TRBV12-3/TRBV12-4 CASSLGGDTEAFF